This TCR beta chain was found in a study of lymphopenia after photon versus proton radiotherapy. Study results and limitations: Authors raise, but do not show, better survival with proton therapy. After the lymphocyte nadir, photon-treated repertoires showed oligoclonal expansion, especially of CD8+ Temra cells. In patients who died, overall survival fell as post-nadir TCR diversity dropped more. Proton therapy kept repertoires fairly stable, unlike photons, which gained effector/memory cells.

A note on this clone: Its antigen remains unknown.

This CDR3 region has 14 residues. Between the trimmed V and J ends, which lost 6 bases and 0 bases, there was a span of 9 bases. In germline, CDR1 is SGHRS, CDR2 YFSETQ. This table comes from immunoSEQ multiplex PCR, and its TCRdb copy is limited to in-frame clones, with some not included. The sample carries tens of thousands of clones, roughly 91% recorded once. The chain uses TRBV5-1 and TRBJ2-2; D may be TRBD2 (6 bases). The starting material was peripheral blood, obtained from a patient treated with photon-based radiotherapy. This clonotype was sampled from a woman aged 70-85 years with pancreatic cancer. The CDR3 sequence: CASMRDANTGELFF. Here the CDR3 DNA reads TGCGCCAGCATGCGGGACGCGAACACCGGGGAGCTGTTTTTT.